This T cell receptor beta chain was found in a study of blood T cell repertoires in COVID-19. Turning to the study itself: Both acute and convalescent COVID-19 samples were obtained from the United States, Italy and Spain.

Original methodology: Amplification with reference gene primers provided the estimates of nucleated cell counts. Libraries were prepared by immunoSEQ multiplex PCR; TCRdb keeps only in-frame clonotypes and omits some of them. V and J calls plus clone size are reproduced from that table; the DNA served to infer D and trimming. The sample has approximately 110,000 clones, around four fifths seen once. The germline V gene has CDR1 MRHNA and CDR2 SNTAGT. The CDR3 covers 13 residues. V shed 8 bases, J shed 7 bases, and the junction held 8 bases outside the gene matches. The sample consisted of peripheral blood. This TCR was sampled from a woman between 55 and 75 years old with acute or convalescent COVID-19. The chain has TRBV6-4 and TRBJ2-4; TRBD1 aligns across 7 bases. In DNA, the CDR3 is TGTGCCAGCGGACAGACAGGGTCGAACATTCAGTACTTC. This codes for CASGQTGSNIQYF.